These 30 T cell receptor beta chains share one sample of origin, sequenced in a study of T cell repertoires in cytomegalovirus infection. TCRdb re-called the reads through MiXCR, storing one row per CDR3 protein. The sample contains about 260,000 distinct CDR3 sequences, roughly 9% of which appear only once. Sequenced: PBMCs. Receptors originate from a human donor in good health (CMV status not recorded). Some clones in this sample may be carry-over from other donors' samples.

This clonotype was observed many times. V gene TRBV28 combines with J gene TRBJ1-2; D possibly corresponds to TRBD1 (6 bases). Germline lookup yields CDR1 MDHEN and CDR2 SYDVKM. Trimming cost V 5 bases and J 0 bases, with 13 bases left between them. There are 15 residues in the CDR3. The CDR3 sequence is CASSGQRPPNYGYTF. The CDR3 DNA sequence: TGTGCCAGCAGTGGACAGAGGCCTCCTAACTATGGCTACACCTTC.

This clonotype showed up many times. V is TRBV5-6 and J is TRBJ1-6, with 8 bases fitting TRBD1. The CDR3 contains 16 residues. The V and J ends lost 4 bases and 8 bases, in that order; junction bases with no gene match: 11. Looked up from germline, CDR1 is SGHDT and CDR2 is YYEEEE. The chain's CDR3 is CASSPQAGGRDSPLHF. The CDR3 nucleotides are TGTGCCAGCAGCCCTCAGGCAGGGGGCCGGGATTCACCCCTCCACTTT.

This clonotype showed up many times. The chain has TRBV7-2 and TRBJ2-5, with D tentatively TRBD1 (5 bases). This CDR3 contains 14 residues. With 2 bases removed from V and 5 bases from J, the gap between germline ends came to 12 bases. Germline CDR1 reads SGHTA; CDR2 reads FQGNSA. The CDR3 nucleotides are TGTGCCAGCAGCTTATGGGGCGGCCGGGAGACCCAGTACTTC. It codes for CASSLWGGRETQYF.

The genes are TRBV6-2 or TRBV6-3 and TRBJ2-5; D call uncertain. Germline loops: CDR1 MNHEY, CDR2 SVGEGT. The V gene lost 2 bases and the J gene lost 3 bases, with 7 bases spanning the gap. The CDR3 contains 13 residues. CDR3 in DNA: TGTGCCAGCAGTTACGGGTCGAAAGAGACCCAGTACTTC. Protein: CASSYGSKETQYF.

This clonotype has ten or more counts. The chain combines TRBV19 with TRBJ1-1, with D possibly matching TRBD1 (6 bases). Trimming took 2 bases from V and 11 from J, leaving 15 bases between them. There are 13 residues in the CDR3. Germline V CDR1 and CDR2: LNHDA, SQIVND (reference sequence). CDR3: CASSISPGATAFF. In DNA, the CDR3 is TGTGCCAGTAGTATATCCCCAGGGGCTACGGCTTTCTTT.

The sample holds many counts of this clonotype. The chain joins TRBV7-2 to TRBJ1-3; 7 bases map to TRBD1. The CDR3 has 16 amino acids. The germline V gene encodes CDR1 SGHTA and CDR2 FQGNSA. The V and J ends lost 5 bases and 0 bases, in that order; junction bases with no gene match: 7. The CDR3 region has the DNA TGTGCCAGCAGCACGGGACAGACCCTCTCTGGAAACACCATATATTTT. It is translated as CASSTGQTLSGNTIYF.

This clonotype was detected many times. This chain links TRBV3-1 with TRBJ1-1, with D possibly matching TRBD1 (6 bases). CDR1 is LGHDT and CDR2 is YNNKEL in the germline V gene (reference sequence). The CDR3 covers 15 residues. V shed 5 bases and J shed 2 bases, with 15 bases lying between them. The CDR3 loop reads CASSAAGGRNTEAFF. The CDR3 DNA sequence: TGTGCCAGCAGCGCCGCTGGGGGCAGAAACACTGAAGCTTTCTTT. Using reference TRBV3-1 and TRBJ1-1 for the parts outside the CDR3, the full variable domain is DTAVSQTPKYLVTQMGNDKSIKCEQNLGHDTMYWYKQDSKKFLKIMFSYNNKELIINETVPNRFSPKSPDKAHLNLHINSLELGDSAVYFCASSAAGGRNTEAFFGQGTRLTVV.

This clonotype was detected many times. This sequence joins TRBV7-2 and TRBJ2-7; 9 bases agree with TRBD2. CDR3 size: 14 residues. The V gene end was trimmed by 10 bases and the J gene end by 6 bases; junction bases not matched to a gene: 13. CDR1 and CDR2 from the germline V gene are SGHTA and FQGNSA. CDR3 in amino acids: CATHRSGGGGEQYF. The CDR3 region has the DNA TGTGCCACACACCGTAGCGGGGGTGGCGGCGAGCAGTACTTC.

This clonotype has at least ten counts. The genes are TRBV28 and TRBJ2-7; 12 bases are shared with TRBD1. The CDR3 is 15 amino acids. Germline V CDR1 and CDR2: MDHEN, SYDVKM. Trimming took 5 bases from V and 3 from J; bases not matched to a gene: 5. The CDR3, as DNA: TGTGCCAGCAGTCCAGGGACAGGGGGCTTCTACGAGCAGTACTTC. Protein product: CASSPGTGGFYEQYF.

This clonotype was seen a few times. The chain employs TRBV5-1 and TRBJ2-5; no definite D call. V was cut by 6 bases and J by 2 bases, with 11 bases left in between. From germline, CDR1 is SGHRS and CDR2 YFSETQ. The CDR3 spans 13 residues. The CDR3 sequence is CASTRARQETQYF. CDR3 DNA: TGCGCCAGCACCCGGGCCCGACAAGAGACCCAGTACTTC. Full variable domain (outside the CDR3, taken from reference TRBV5-1 and TRBJ2-5): KAGVTQTPRYLIKTRGQQVTLSCSPISGHRSVSWYQQTPGQGLQFLFEYFSETQRNKGNFPGRFSGRQFSNSRSEMNVSTLELGDSALYLCASTRARQETQYFGPGTRLLVL.

This clonotype was detected many times. The V call is TRBV7-8, the J call TRBJ1-1; no firm D call. The CDR3 has 13 amino acids. Per germline, CDR1 SGHVS and CDR2 FQNEAQ. V was trimmed by 4 bases and J by 9 bases, leaving 15 bases between them. The CDR3 protein is CASSSRREQKAFF. In DNA, the CDR3 is TGTGCCAGCAGCTCACGGAGGGAACAGAAAGCTTTCTTT.

This clonotype was found many times. The rearrangement joins TRBV6-2 or TRBV6-3 to TRBJ1-2; D ambiguous. The germline gives CDR1 MNHEY, CDR2 SVGEGT. Trimming took off 9 bases at V and 8 bases at J, with 7 bases between the two ends. This CDR3 region has 9 residues. The DNA for the CDR3 is TGTGCCAGTTTGGAGGGCTACACCTTC. Its translation is CASLEGYTF.

In its sample, this clonotype was seen a few times. The chain combines TRBV28 with TRBJ2-5; 10 positions agree with TRBD2. CDR1 and CDR2 from the germline V gene are MDHEN and SYDVKM. J lost 5 bases, V lost 6 bases, and 0 bases had no gene match. The CDR3 length is 12 residues. The CDR3 reads CASRLAGETQYF. As DNA, the CDR3 is TGTGCCAGCAGACTAGCGGGGGAGACCCAGTACTTC.

This clonotype was found many times. V gene TRBV7-2 combines with J gene TRBJ2-2; 7 bases are a match to TRBD1. The CDR3 has 15 residues. In germline, CDR1 is SGHTA, CDR2 FQGNSA. V trimming: 5 bases; J trimming: 5 bases; junction bases outside the gene matches: 8. The DNA for the CDR3 is TGTGCCAGCAGCCCACAGGGGTTAAGAACCGGGGAGCTGTTTTTT. Protein product: CASSPQGLRTGELFF.

The rearrangement uses TRBV2 and TRBJ2-5; D could derive from TRBD1 or TRBD2 (5 bases each). V dropped 2 bases and J dropped 9 bases, with 16 bases sitting between them. CDR1 is SNHLY, CDR2 FYNNEI, per germline. The CDR3 contains 14 residues. CDR3 region: CASSEIRGRGAQYF. The DNA for the CDR3 is TGTGCCAGCAGTGAAATCCGGGGCCGTGGGGCCCAGTACTTC.

In this sample, this clonotype turned up many times. The V and J genes are TRBV6-1 and TRBJ1-2, with a weak D call TRBD1 (6 bases). Germline V gene data show CDR1 as MNHNS and CDR2 as SASEGT. This CDR3 has 15 amino acids. The V end was cut by 4 bases, the J end by 6 bases, with 18 bases between. Here the CDR3 reads CASSVFLGGIDGYTF. The CDR3, as DNA: TGTGCCAGCAGTGTTTTCTTGGGGGGCATCGATGGCTACACCTTC.

The V gene is TRBV6-4, the J gene TRBJ2-3; TRBD2 agrees at 8 bases. Per the germline V gene, CDR1 is MRHNA and CDR2 is SNTAGT. This CDR3 has 9 residues. V dropped 11 bases and J dropped 11; count of bases not matched to a gene: 3. The CDR3 coding sequence is TGTGCCCGGCGGGAGGTGCAGTATTTT. Protein: CARREVQYF.

At least ten counts were recorded for this clonotype. For the CDR3, the DNA is TGTGCCAGCAGCTTTTCGGGGGCGCGCGAGCAGTACTTC. This gives the protein CASSFSGAREQYF. The V and J genes are TRBV7-2 and TRBJ2-7, with D perhaps given as TRBD1 or TRBD2 (6 bases each). Germline V gene lookup returns CDR1 SGHTA and CDR2 FQGNSA. With 3 bases removed from V and 6 bases from J, the gap between germline ends came to 12 bases. This CDR3 spans 13 amino acids.

The table lists this clonotype with many counts. The chain couples TRBV28 to TRBJ1-5; 9 positions match TRBD1. The CDR3 sequence is 14 residues long. After removal of 8 bases from V and 5 bases from J, the junction contained 7 bases not matched to a gene. CDR1 is MDHEN and CDR2 is SYDVKM in the germline V gene. CDR3 coding DNA: TGTGCCAGCGACTTTGACAGGGGGTATCAGCCCCAGCATTTT. It translates to CASDFDRGYQPQHF.

This clonotype was seen at least ten times. V is TRBV20-1 and J is TRBJ1-2; D unclear. Germline loops: CDR1 DFQATT, CDR2 SNEGSKA (reference sequence). This CDR3 is built from 14 residues. V was trimmed by 2 bases and J by 0 bases, leaving 10 bases between them. Written as DNA, the CDR3 is TGCAGTGCTAGACAGTCAGGAGCTAACTATGGCTACACCTTC. Its translation: CSARQSGANYGYTF.

This clonotype occurred many times. The gene calls are TRBV12-3 or TRBV12-4 and TRBJ2-6; no clear D. Trimming took 1 base from V and 1 from J, leaving 5 bases between them. This CDR3 contains 15 residues. The chain's CDR3 is CASSLVASGANVLTF. The CDR3 bases are TGTGCCAGCAGTTTAGTTGCATCTGGGGCCAACGTCCTGACTTTC.

This clonotype was seen repeatedly, ten times or more. The chain carries TRBV7-2 and TRBJ1-4; D call uncertain. The V end was cut by 6 bases, the J end by 4 bases, with 6 bases between. CDR1 is SGHTA and CDR2 is FQGNSA in the germline V gene. The CDR3 is made up of 12 amino acids. The CDR3 protein is CASSYSNEKLFF. The CDR3 nucleotides are TGTGCCAGCAGTTACAGTAATGAAAAACTGTTTTTT.

This clonotype was found many times. The chain carries TRBV12-3 or TRBV12-4 and TRBJ2-7; the D gene is possibly TRBD1 (5 bases). CDR3 length: 16 amino acids. Trimming left V 2 bases short and J 5 bases short, with 19 bases between. The DNA for the CDR3 is TGTGCCAGCAGTTTAAAGGCAGGGATCCTCGGAAACGAGCAGTACTTC. Its protein is CASSLKAGILGNEQYF.

This clonotype was counted ten times or more. The rearrangement uses TRBV7-2 and TRBJ2-5; 7 bases align to TRBD1. Germline V lookup: CDR1 SGHTA, CDR2 FQGNSA. V was pared by 4 bases and J by 4 bases, with 15 bases of the junction left unmatched. This CDR3 spans 17 amino acids. CDR3 in DNA: TGTGCCAGCAGCTCAAGAACGGGACAGCGGTGGGCAGAGACCCAGTACTTC. Translation: CASSSRTGQRWAETQYF.

This clonotype was seen only a few times. The chain has TRBV6-2 or TRBV6-3 and TRBJ1-3; 9 bases are shared with TRBD1. Germline assignment: CDR1 MNHEY and CDR2 SVGEGT. V was pared by 2 bases and J by 0 bases, with 2 bases of the junction left unmatched. The CDR3 runs 16 residues. CDR3: CASSYRTGDSGNTIYF. CDR3 DNA sequence: TGTGCCAGCAGTTACCGGACAGGGGACTCTGGAAACACCATATATTTT.

This clonotype was detected many times. V gene TRBV11-2 combines with J gene TRBJ2-7, with D perhaps being TRBD1 or TRBD2 (5 bases each). The CDR3 contains 18 residues. Deletions cut 7 bases from V and 4 bases from J, with 29 bases between. Looked up from germline, CDR1 is SGHAT and CDR2 is FQNNGV. In DNA, the CDR3 is TGTGCCAGCACCCCTTCCCGGGGCCAGGGAAGACAAAAATACGAGCAGTACTTC. This encodes CASTPSRGQGRQKYEQYF.

This clonotype was detected ten times or more. V usage is TRBV7-6 and J usage is TRBJ1-1, with no clear D. Germline V gives CDR1 SGHVS, CDR2 FNYEAQ. The CDR3 contains 15 residues. The V gene lost 6 bases and the J gene lost 4 bases, with 18 bases spanning the gap. In nucleotides, the CDR3 is TGTGCCAGCAGTCCCGCGGCACAGAGGATCACTGAAGCTTTCTTT. Protein sequence: CASSPAAQRITEAFF.

Many counts were recorded for this clonotype. The chain links TRBV29-1 to TRBJ2-5, with 7 bases matching TRBD2. The length of the CDR3 is 12 residues. With V trimmed by 4 bases and J by 5 bases, 4 bases remained unmatched. Germline V lookup: CDR1 SQVTM, CDR2 ANQGSEA. The CDR3 nucleotides read TGCAGCGTTGGAGCGGGAATGGAGACCCAGTACTTC. Its translation: CSVGAGMETQYF.

This clonotype occurred many times. The rearrangement uses TRBV7-8 and TRBJ1-6; TRBD1 aligns across 8 bases. The CDR3 is 14 residues long. Germline V gene lookup returns CDR1 SGHVS and CDR2 FQNEAQ. V was clipped by 4 bases and J by 7 bases; unmatched bases: 3. CDR3 sequence reads: CASSWGQANSPLHF. For the CDR3, the DNA is TGTGCCAGCAGCTGGGGACAGGCAAATTCACCCCTCCACTTT. The variable domain in full, completed from reference TRBV7-8 and TRBJ1-6, reads GAGVSQSPRYKVAKRGQDVALRCDPISGHVSLFWYQQALGQGPEFLTYFQNEAQLDKSGLPSDRFFAERPEGSVSTLKIQRTQQEDSAVYLCASSWGQANSPLHFGNGTRLTVT.

This clonotype appeared a few times. The V call is TRBV6-2 or TRBV6-3, the J call TRBJ2-7, with 9 bases aligning to TRBD1. V gave up 5 bases and J gave up 5 bases; unmatched junction bases: 10. Germline V gives CDR1 MNHEY, CDR2 SVGEGT. This CDR3 contains 15 residues. For the CDR3, the DNA is TGTGCCAGCAGTGGCACCGGGACAGGGATCCACGAGCAGTACTTC. Translated: CASSGTGTGIHEQYF.